The source of this T cell receptor (beta chain) is a study of neurological immune-mediated disorders. Study-level findings and limits: Phylogenetic grouping put 18 of 34 multiple sclerosis patients' repertoires into one related-CDR3 cluster, a possible signature. Expanded clones shared no CDR3 amino acid sequences across subjects, suggesting private repertoires in all groups.

2 million unsorted PBMCs were stored in RNAlater at -80 °C before RNA extraction. This clonotype was observed a few times. Antigen specificity is unknown. cDNA synthesis was performed by 5'RACE with 10-nucleotide random UMIs. TCRdb reanalysed the 5' RACE reads using MiXCR and keeps one entry per CDR3 protein. The repertoire holds roughly 70,000 distinct CDR3 sequences, with roughly 5.5% as singletons. This CDR3 spans 13 amino acids. In germline, CDR1 is MNHEY, CDR2 SMNVEV (reference sequence). V lost 2 bases and J lost 3, with 2 bases in between. The rearrangement links TRBV27 to TRBJ1-6, with D unresolved. Source material: PBMCs. This sequence originates from a young woman with multiple sclerosis. CDR3 nucleotides: TGTGCCAGCAGTTTAATCTATAATTCACCCCTCCACTTT. Translated: CASSLIYNSPLHF.